Many counts were recorded for the clone carrying this T cell receptor (beta chain). The antigen is undetermined. These data belong to a study of CD8 T cells in ankylosing spondylitis. General study points: A TCR beta motif made of eight highly homologous variants seemed typical of ankylosing spondylitis blood. Researchers reportedly found disease-linked clones significantly enriched in matched ankylosing spondylitis synovial fluid.

TCRdb analysed the 5' RACE reads with MiXCR anew, one entry per CDR3 protein. The data show roughly 130,000 distinct CDR3 sequences, roughly an eighth seen once. Germline CDR1 is SGDLS and CDR2 is YYNGEE. The ends lost 2 bases at V and 3 bases at J; junction bases unmatched: 2. This CDR3 is built from 13 residues. V is TRBV9 and J is TRBJ2-7; 7 bases are shared with TRBD2. The receptor was isolated from a female donor with ankylosing spondylitis or in good health (not recorded which). The material sequenced was blood, either unsorted or a sorted T cell fraction (not recorded which). The CDR3 sequence is CASSVSGGYEQYF. As DNA, the CDR3 is TGTGCCAGCAGCGTCTCGGGGGGCTACGAGCAGTACTTC.